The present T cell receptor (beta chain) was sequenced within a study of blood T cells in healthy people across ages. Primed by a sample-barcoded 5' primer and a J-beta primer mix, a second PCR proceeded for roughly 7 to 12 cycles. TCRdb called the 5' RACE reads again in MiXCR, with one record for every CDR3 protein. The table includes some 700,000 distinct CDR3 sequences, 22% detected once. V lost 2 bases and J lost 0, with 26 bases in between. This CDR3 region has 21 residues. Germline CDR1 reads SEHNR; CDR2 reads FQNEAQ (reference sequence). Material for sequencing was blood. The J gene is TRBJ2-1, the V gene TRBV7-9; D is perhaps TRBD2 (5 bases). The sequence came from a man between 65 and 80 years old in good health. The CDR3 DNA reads TGTGCCAGCAGCTTAACCTTCCGGCTAGCCGGATTACCGAGCTCCTACAATGAGCAGTTCTTC. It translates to CASSLTFRLAGLPSSYNEQFF.